This paragraph reports one T cell receptor beta chain. The data originate from a study of control samples from healthy donors and cancer patients. Produced via immunoSEQ multiplex PCR; TCRdb's table is partial and in-frame only. The data show about 170,000 clones, 88% seen once. V lost 1 base and J lost 6; bases outside the gene matches: 9. This CDR3 region has 16 residues. Germline V gene lookup returns CDR1 LNHNV and CDR2 YYDKDF (reference sequence). The V and J genes are TRBV15 and TRBJ2-7, with 10 positions matching TRBD1. This clonotype originated in a woman in her twenties or thirties in good health. Sequences were obtained from blood. Here the CDR3 DNA reads TGTGCCACCAGCAGAGGATGGGACAGGGGATCGTCCGAGCAGTACTTC. This gives the protein CATSRGWDRGSSEQYF.